One sample yielded the 12 T cell receptor beta chains listed below, sequenced in a study of cytomegalovirus exposure and HLA in healthy donors. 13 Jbeta primers and 60 Vbeta primers were used for the PCR. The data were produced by immunoSEQ multiplex PCR, yet TCRdb's version contains in-frame clones alone and is incomplete. Of roughly 150,000 clones in the sample, about 80% were seen once. What was sequenced was PBMCs. These receptors were collected from a woman aged 35 to 49 in good health and CMV-seropositive.

The rearrangement joins TRBV28 to TRBJ1-1; a weak D match, TRBD1 (5 bases). CDR1 is MDHEN, CDR2 SYDVKM, per germline. CDR3 length equals 13 residues. V lost 1 base to trimming and J lost 6 bases, with 9 bases between them. CDR3 loop: CASSLSGIAEAFF. The CDR3 nucleotides read TGTGCCAGCAGTTTATCAGGGATTGCTGAAGCTTTCTTT.

This chain uses TRBV9 with TRBJ2-2, with unresolved D. The CDR3 covers 14 residues. The germline V gene encodes CDR1 SGDLS and CDR2 YYNGEE. V lost 4 bases and J 2 bases, leaving 9 bases between the germline ends. The CDR3 region is CASSRTVNTGELFF. In DNA form, the CDR3 reads TGTGCCAGCAGCCGTACGGTTAACACCGGGGAGCTGTTTTTT.

The rearrangement joins TRBV5-1 to TRBJ2-2; D unresolved. The germline V and J ends were trimmed by 0 bases and 1 base, with 4 bases remaining between them. The germline CDR1 and CDR2 sequences are SGHRS and YFSETQ. The CDR3 extends over 14 amino acids. The CDR3 DNA is TGCGCCAGCAGCTTGGGACAGAACACCGGGGAGCTGTTTTTT. This sequence encodes CASSLGQNTGELFF. Complete variable domain (other parts from reference TRBV5-1 and TRBJ2-2): KAGVTQTPRYLIKTRGQQVTLSCSPISGHRSVSWYQQTPGQGLQFLFEYFSETQRNKGNFPGRFSGRQFSNSRSEMNVSTLELGDSALYLCASSLGQNTGELFFGEGSRLTVL.

The rearrangement uses TRBV19 and TRBJ2-5; 13 positions agree with TRBD2. CDR3 length: 16 amino acids. V shed 5 bases, J shed 4 bases, and the junction held 7 bases outside the gene matches. CDR1 LNHDA and CDR2 SQIVND come from the germline V gene (reference sequence). The CDR3 is CASSPRLAGGGETQYF. The CDR3 DNA sequence: TGTGCCAGTAGTCCCCGACTAGCGGGAGGAGGAGAGACCCAGTACTTC.

CDR3 loop: CASSPGLRNTEAFF. The CDR3 nucleotides read TGTGCCAGCTCACCCGGGTTGCGGAACACTGAAGCTTTCTTT. The chain employs TRBV18 and TRBJ1-1; D remains ambiguous. V lost 3 bases and J lost 1, with 9 bases in between. The CDR3 loop spans 14 amino acids. Per the germline V gene, CDR1 is KGHSH and CDR2 is LQKENI.

This clone appeared a single time. This chain connects TRBV30 to TRBJ2-5; TRBD2 agrees at 15 bases. The CDR3 length is 16 residues. CDR1 and CDR2 from the germline V gene are GTSNPN and SVGIG (reference sequence). The V segment lost 2 bases and the J segment 5 bases; nucleotides outside the gene matches: 6. The CDR3 loop is CAWSKGTSGRLETQYF. The CDR3 DNA reads as TGTGCCTGGAGTAAAGGGACTAGCGGGAGGCTGGAGACCCAGTACTTC.

This chain joins TRBV28 and TRBJ2-2; 7 bases align to TRBD2. CDR1 and CDR2 from the germline V gene are MDHEN and SYDVKM. This CDR3 is built from 13 residues. V dropped 6 bases and J dropped 7; count of bases not matched to a gene: 5. The CDR3 coding sequence is TGTGCCAGCAGCCTAGCGGCCATCGGGGAGCTGTTTTTT. Translation gives CASSLAAIGELFF. Combining the CDR3 with reference TRBV28 and TRBJ2-2 gives the whole variable domain DVKVTQSSRYLVKRTGEKVFLECVQDMDHENMFWYRQDPGLGLRLIYFSYDVKMKEKGDIPEGYSVSREKKERFSLILESASTNQTSMYLCASSLAAIGELFFGEGSRLTVL.

The chain links TRBV7-9 to TRBJ2-7; TRBD1 matches 8 bases. With V trimmed by 8 bases and J by 2 bases, 11 bases remained unmatched. The length of the CDR3 is 15 residues. Per the germline V gene, CDR1 is SEHNR and CDR2 is FQNEAQ (reference sequence). The CDR3 DNA reads as TGTGCCAGCCGGCGATCCACGGGACAGGCCTACGAGCAGTACTTC. Translated, it gives CASRRSTGQAYEQYF.

The table lists this clone with a few counts. The genes are TRBV15 and TRBJ1-1; TRBD1 might be the D (6 bases). Trimming took off 8 bases at V and 1 base at J, with 11 bases between the two ends. This CDR3 is 13 amino acids long. Germline-derived CDR1 and CDR2 are LNHNV and YYDKDF (reference sequence). The CDR3 spells CATSVDRNTEAFF. The CDR3 coding sequence is TGTGCCACCTCCGTGGACAGGAACACTGAAGCTTTCTTT.

The rearrangement uses TRBV11-2 and TRBJ1-5; no clear D. This CDR3 comprises 15 residues. Germline V gives CDR1 SGHAT, CDR2 FQNNGV. V dropped 4 bases and J dropped 2 bases, with 12 bases sitting between them. The CDR3: CASSYNLDGNQPQHF. DNA for the CDR3: TGTGCCAGCAGCTATAACCTAGATGGCAATCAGCCCCAGCATTTT.

In its sample, this clone was seen once. The gene calls are TRBV2 and TRBJ2-1; D is uncertain. Trimming pared 5 bases from V and 4 bases from J, leaving 9 bases between. The CDR3 consists of 13 residues. Germline CDR1 SNHLY, CDR2 FYNNEI. The CDR3 nucleotides are TGTGCCAGCAGTACCAGCGCATACAATGAGCAGTTCTTC. Amino acids: CASSTSAYNEQFF.

The chain joins TRBV28 to TRBJ1-5; D not resolved. Germline CDR1 is MDHEN and CDR2 is SYDVKM. Trimming cost V 5 bases and J 5 bases, with 16 bases left between them. This CDR3 is built from 15 residues. The CDR3 nucleotides are TGTGCCAGCAGTCCAGACACACTCCGATATCAGCCCCAGCATTTT. Translating it yields CASSPDTLRYQPQHF.